This passage covers 20 T cell receptor beta chains from one sample sequenced in a study of CD8 T cells in Susac syndrome (dated by TCRdb to 2018 to 2020). The method was the immunoSEQ multiplex PCR assay. RNA was extracted using the RNeasy kit, and 0.5 to 1 microgram was reverse transcribed with random hexamers. TCRdb reprocessed the public reads (quality trimming at Q25 with fastp, clone calling with MiXCR) and kept in-frame beta chains. Duplicate CDR3 protein sequences are folded into a single record with the most common DNA and genes. The sample table shows over 120,000 distinct CDR3 sequences, and around 94% are seen once. The top ten hold around 0.08% of the sample. The specimen sequenced was CD4+ T cells from PBMCs. The receptor set was obtained from a human donor in good health.

The chain employs TRBV3-1 and TRBJ2-2; 13 bases fit TRBD2. This CDR3 comprises 18 residues. Germline-derived CDR1 and CDR2 are LGHDT and YNNKEL (reference sequence). Trimming cost V 4 bases and J 3 bases; bases outside gene matches: 8. CDR3 residues: CASSPSGLAGSYTGELFF. The CDR3 coding sequence is TGTGCCAGCAGCCCCTCGGGACTAGCGGGATCTTACACCGGGGAGCTGTTTTTT.

This chain uses TRBV3-1 with TRBJ1-5; D unclear. Germline CDR1 is LGHDT and CDR2 is YNNKEL (reference sequence). V was pared by 3 bases and J by 2 bases, with 8 bases between. The CDR3 is made up of 14 amino acids. This CDR3 is CASSHRDRNQPQHF. Written as DNA, the CDR3 is TGTGCCAGCAGCCACCGCGACCGCAATCAGCCCCAGCATTTT. The variable domain in full, completed from reference TRBV3-1 and TRBJ1-5, reads DTAVSQTPKYLVTQMGNDKSIKCEQNLGHDTMYWYKQDSKKFLKIMFSYNNKELIINETVPNRFSPKSPDKAHLNLHINSLELGDSAVYFCASSHRDRNQPQHFGDGTRLSIL.

This clonotype has just one count. The chain is built from TRBV28 and TRBJ2-5, with a tentative D call TRBD2 (5 bases). Germline lookup yields CDR1 MDHEN and CDR2 SYDVKM. The CDR3 spans 13 residues. V was clipped by 6 bases and J by 3 bases, with 11 bases between them. The CDR3 sequence: CASSPGREETQYF. The CDR3 bases are TGTGCCAGCAGCCCGGGAAGGGAAGAGACCCAGTACTTC.

The J gene is TRBJ1-5, the V gene TRBV20-1, with D tentatively TRBD1 (6 bases). Germline CDR1 DFQATT, CDR2 SNEGSKA (reference sequence). The CDR3 has 14 residues. Trimming stripped 4 bases from V and 5 bases from J, with 15 bases between. The CDR3 DNA reads as TGCAGTGCTATTTCGGGGGGCGGGGATCAGCCCCAGCATTTT. This sequence encodes CSAISGGGDQPQHF.

V is TRBV27 and J is TRBJ2-7; 7 bases map to TRBD1. CDR3 length: 13 amino acids. Germline-derived CDR1 and CDR2 are MNHEY and SMNVEV (reference sequence). V lost 6 bases and J lost 8; bases outside the gene matches: 10. CDR3 sequence reads: CASSPRQGPQQYF. The CDR3 coding sequence is TGTGCCAGCAGCCCAAGACAGGGCCCACAGCAGTACTTC.

The chain uses TRBV28 and TRBJ1-1, with 7 bases that match TRBD1. J gave up 3 bases and V 2 bases, and 3 bases lay outside the gene matches. CDR1 is MDHEN and CDR2 is SYDVKM in the germline V gene. The CDR3 sequence is 14 residues long. The CDR3 spells CASSLRQGHTEAFF. The CDR3 DNA follows: TGTGCCAGCAGTTTAAGACAGGGACACACTGAAGCTTTCTTT.

The chain employs TRBV12-3 or TRBV12-4 and TRBJ1-4; 12 bases line up with TRBD1. CDR3 length: 14 residues. J was trimmed by 8 bases and V by 5 bases; bases with no gene match: 3. The CDR3 bases are TGTGCCAGCAGTCCCGGGACAGGGGGCGAAAAACTGTTTTTT. It translates to CASSPGTGGEKLFF.

V usage is TRBV6-6 and J usage is TRBJ1-4; no firm D call. CDR1 is MNHNY, CDR2 SVGAGI, per germline (reference sequence). The CDR3 sequence is 14 residues long. Trimming removed 10 bases at V and 0 bases at J, with 12 bases between. The CDR3 region has the DNA TGTGCCACCTCGAAGATTCCAACTAATGAAAAACTGTTTTTT. Translating it yields CATSKIPTNEKLFF.

This chain joins TRBV30 and TRBJ2-5, with D perhaps TRBD2 (6 bases). Germline CDR1 and CDR2: GTSNPN and SVGIG (reference sequence). This CDR3 is built from 12 residues. The V end lost 3 bases, the J end lost 3 bases, and 8 bases lay between the germline ends. The CDR3 reads CAWRGLKETQYF. In DNA, the CDR3 is TGTGCCTGGAGGGGACTGAAAGAGACCCAGTACTTC.

This chain uses TRBV12-3 or TRBV12-4 with TRBJ1-1; D possibly corresponds to TRBD1 (5 bases). Between the trimmed V and J ends, which lost 6 bases and 0 bases, there was a span of 11 bases. CDR3 length: 14 residues. Written as DNA, the CDR3 is TGTGCCAGCAGGCGACAGTTGATGAACACTGAAGCTTTCTTT. This sequence encodes CASRRQLMNTEAFF.

V and J are TRBV16 and TRBJ2-1; no reliable D call. The V and J ends lost 4 bases and 9 bases respectively, with 10 bases between them. The germline gives CDR1 KGHSY, CDR2 FQNENV. The CDR3 spans 12 residues. As DNA, the CDR3 is TGTGCCAGCAGCCCGGTATCAGGTGAGCAGTTCTTC. Its translation is CASSPVSGEQFF.

The gene calls are TRBV4-2 and TRBJ2-3, with TRBD2 matching 10 bases. Looked up from germline, CDR1 is LGHNA and CDR2 is YNFKEQ. V was clipped by 3 bases and J by 4 bases; unmatched bases: 1. CDR3 length: 14 amino acids. CDR3 amino acids: CASSQSGGADTQYF. The CDR3 DNA follows: TGTGCCAGCAGCCAGAGCGGGGGGGCAGATACGCAGTATTTT.

The chain has TRBV4-2 and TRBJ2-7; D is ambiguous. Trimming cost V 4 bases and J 1 base, with 17 bases left between them. From germline, CDR1 is LGHNA and CDR2 YNFKEQ. The CDR3 sequence is 16 residues long. This CDR3 is CASSPSPFVSSYEQYF. CDR3 sequence (DNA): TGTGCCAGCAGCCCTTCCCCTTTTGTATCGTCCTACGAGCAGTACTTC.

The V call is TRBV7-8, the J call TRBJ2-5; D uncertain. The germline CDR1 and CDR2 sequences are SGHVS and FQNEAQ. The CDR3 has 14 residues. Trimming left V 5 bases short and J 1 base short, with 11 bases between. CDR3 in amino acids: CASSLDEIQETQYF. CDR3 DNA sequence: TGTGCCAGCAGCCTAGATGAAATCCAAGAGACCCAGTACTTC.

The J gene is TRBJ2-1, the V gene TRBV28; TRBD2 matches at 9 bases. V was clipped by 4 bases and J by 8 bases; unmatched bases: 6. Germline V gives CDR1 MDHEN, CDR2 SYDVKM. The CDR3 runs 14 residues. CDR3 sequence (DNA): TGTGCCAGCAGTTCGACTAGCGGTCTACATGAGCAGTTCTTC. As protein: CASSSTSGLHEQFF.

CDR3 loop: CASSRTGTAAYEQYF. The CDR3 region has the DNA TGCGCCAGCAGCCGTACCGGGACTGCAGCTTACGAGCAGTACTTC. The genes are TRBV4-1 and TRBJ2-7; TRBD2 is a possible D gene (6 bases). CDR3 length: 15 residues. V was cut by 4 bases and J by 4 bases, with 17 bases left in between. Germline V CDR1 and CDR2: MGHRA, YSYEKL.

The chain has TRBV7-2 and TRBJ1-4, with D unresolved. Germline assignment: CDR1 SGHTA and CDR2 FQGNSA. The CDR3 sequence is 16 residues long. V was clipped by 3 bases and J by 3 bases, with 14 bases between them. CDR3 sequence reads: CASSFRNWWANEKLFF. CDR3 in DNA: TGTGCCAGCAGCTTCCGGAACTGGTGGGCTAATGAAAAACTGTTTTTT. Full variable domain (rest looked up from reference TRBV7-2 and TRBJ1-4): GAGVSQSPSNKVTEKGKDVELRCDPISGHTALYWYRQSLGQGLEFLIYFQGNSAPDKSGLPSDRFSAERTGGSVSTLTIQRTQQEDSAVYLCASSFRNWWANEKLFFGSGTQLSVL.

The chain recombines TRBV11-2 with TRBJ1-4; D may be TRBD1 (5 bases). With 5 bases removed from V and 6 bases from J, the gap between germline ends came to 19 bases. The germline CDR1 and CDR2 sequences are SGHAT and FQNNGV. CDR3 length: 16 residues. The DNA of the CDR3 is TGTGCCAGCAGCCTTGGGACCGGGACGCAGGATGAAAAACTGTTTTTT. Protein: CASSLGTGTQDEKLFF.

The chain uses TRBV29-1 and TRBJ1-2; 12 bases line up with TRBD1. Germline values: CDR1 SQVTM, CDR2 ANQGSEA. The J segment lost 8 bases and the V segment lost 6 bases, leaving 7 bases of the junction unmatched. This CDR3 contains 13 residues. This CDR3 is CSVGQGARGGYTF. DNA for the CDR3: TGCAGCGTGGGACAGGGGGCGCGAGGAGGCTACACCTTC.

V gene TRBV27 combines with J gene TRBJ1-2, with D possibly TRBD1 on 6 matching bases. V shed 5 bases and J shed 8 bases, with 30 bases lying between them. The CDR3 totals 18 residues. Germline assignment: CDR1 MNHEY and CDR2 SMNVEV (reference sequence). The CDR3 nucleotides read TGTGCCAGCAGTAAAATCCGGCAGGGGCCCGTGGGGGTTTTGGGCTACACCTTC. This encodes CASSKIRQGPVGVLGYTF.